The 32 T cell receptor beta chains presented below share a single source sample, sequenced in a study of CD8+ T cells in alopecia areata. The treatment here: oral pan-JAK inhibitor, 5-10 mg twice daily. Extracted from the samples, RNA was reverse transcribed into cDNA to serve as the sequencing template. Assay: immunoSEQ multiplex PCR; the TCRdb copy retains only in-frame clones and omits some. The repertoire has approximately 280,000 clones, 58% of them found once; the top ten carry about 1.7%. The sample consisted of CD4+ T cells sorted from blood, taken at week 24, from a patient treated with tofacitinib. These receptors all stem from a human donor with alopecia areata.

The V call is TRBV5-4, the J call TRBJ2-5; 9 nucleotides agree with TRBD1. J was trimmed by 2 bases and V by 4 bases; bases with no gene match: 6. The CDR3 sequence is 15 residues long. The V gene's germline CDR1 is SGHNT and CDR2 YYREEE (reference sequence). Written as DNA, the CDR3 is TGTGCCAGCAGCACCGGGACAGGGAGGCAAGAGACCCAGTACTTC. Its protein product is CASSTGTGRQETQYF.

CDR3 region: CASSGARNTDTQYF. The DNA for the CDR3 is TGTGCCAGCAGCGGGGCCCGAAACACAGATACGCAGTATTTT. The chain recombines TRBV6-5 with TRBJ2-3, with D tentatively TRBD1 or TRBD2 (5 bases each). Per germline, CDR1 MNHEY and CDR2 SVGAGI. This CDR3 is 14 amino acids long. Trimming shortened V by 6 bases and J by 2 bases, and 12 bases separated the two germline ends.

The chain couples TRBV5-1 to TRBJ2-3; D might be TRBD1 or TRBD2, each matching 5 bases. Germline V CDR1 and CDR2: SGHRS, YFSETQ. Deletions cut 0 bases from V and 5 bases from J, with 16 bases between. The length of the CDR3 is 16 residues. The CDR3 loop is CASSLGTGTRGDTQYF. The CDR3 DNA reads as TGCGCCAGCAGCTTGGGGACTGGCACGAGGGGAGATACGCAGTATTTT.

The CDR3 nucleotides are TGTGCCAGTAGTGGGAGCGTTCAAGAGACCCAGTACTTC. It translates to CASSGSVQETQYF. This sequence joins TRBV19 and TRBJ2-5, with D possibly TRBD2 on 5 matching bases. V was pared by 5 bases and J by 2 bases, with 9 bases between. This CDR3 comprises 13 residues. Per germline, CDR1 LNHDA and CDR2 SQIVND (reference sequence).

The chain is built from TRBV7-2 and TRBJ1-6, with TRBD1 matching 7 bases. This CDR3 contains 16 residues. Germline V gives CDR1 SGHTA, CDR2 FQGNSA. V lost 4 bases, J lost 8 bases, and 11 bases stayed unmatched. The chain's CDR3 is CASSSDRAGGYSPLHF. The CDR3 DNA sequence: TGTGCCAGCAGCTCCGACAGGGCTGGGGGTTATTCACCCCTCCACTTT.

CDR3 in amino acids: CASRKSLLAGGPAQQFF. CDR3 nucleotides: TGTGCCAGCAGGAAATCTCTACTAGCGGGGGGGCCCGCGCAACAGTTCTTC. The chain is built from TRBV7-8 and TRBJ2-1; 13 nucleotides line up with TRBD2. V lost 6 bases to trimming and J lost 13 bases; unmatched junction nucleotides: 18. The CDR3 runs 17 residues. The germline V gene has CDR1 SGHVS and CDR2 FQNEAQ.

V and J are TRBV15 and TRBJ1-2; possible D gene TRBD1, 5 bases. The CDR3 covers 15 residues. Trimming removed 0 bases from V and 8 bases from J, with 16 bases in between. Germline lookup yields CDR1 LNHNV and CDR2 YYDKDF (reference sequence). DNA for the CDR3: TGTGCCACCAGCAGAGATTTGGGGGGACCCCAAGGCTACACCTTC. The encoded protein is CATSRDLGGPQGYTF.

The rearrangement uses TRBV2 and TRBJ2-3; 9 bases align to TRBD1. The CDR3 has 13 amino acids. Germline V gives CDR1 SNHLY, CDR2 FYNNEI. Trimming at V came to 9 bases and at J to 7 bases, leaving 8 bases not matched to a gene. The CDR3 is CARQQGAGNTQYF. In nucleotides, the CDR3 is TGTGCCAGACAACAGGGGGCCGGGAATACGCAGTATTTT.

V gene TRBV7-6 combines with J gene TRBJ2-7; 7 bases match TRBD1. The germline V gene has CDR1 SGHVS and CDR2 FNYEAQ. CDR3 length: 15 residues. V lost 5 bases and J lost 3; bases outside the gene matches: 10. CDR3 loop: CASSSGQAQNYEQYF. The CDR3 nucleotides are TGTGCCAGCAGCAGCGGACAGGCCCAGAACTACGAGCAGTACTTC. Complete variable domain (other parts from reference TRBV7-6 and TRBJ2-7): GAGVSQSPRYKVTKRGQDVALRCDPISGHVSLYWYRQALGQGPEFLTYFNYEAQQDKSGLPNDRFSAERPEGSISTLTIQRTEQRDSAMYRCASSSGQAQNYEQYFGPGTRLTVT.

Of note for this clone: Other nucleotide sequences from this sample produce the same CDR3. The chain recombines TRBV29-1 with TRBJ1-1; D remains unclear. The CDR3 is made up of 10 amino acids. The germline V gene has CDR1 SQVTM and CDR2 ANQGSEA. Trimming cost V 6 bases and J 1 base, with 3 bases left between them. CDR3 protein: CSVGNTEAFF. The CDR3 DNA reads as TGCAGCGTAGGGAACACTGAAGCTTTCTTT.

This chain joins TRBV30 and TRBJ2-3; 9 bases are shared with TRBD2. The CDR3 runs 14 residues. Germline values: CDR1 GTSNPN, CDR2 SVGIG (reference sequence). V gave up 4 bases and J gave up 2 bases; unmatched junction bases: 4. In nucleotides, the CDR3 is TGTGCCTGGAAGACTAGCGGATACACAGATACGCAGTATTTT. Protein: CAWKTSGYTDTQYF.

This clone was seen a few times. This chain's CDR3 is CASSLGTDHSTDTQYF. The CDR3 DNA is TGCGCCAGCAGCTTGGGGACTGATCATAGCACAGATACGCAGTATTTT. The rearrangement joins TRBV5-1 to TRBJ2-3; perhaps TRBD2 as D (5 bases). This CDR3 has 16 residues. The V gene's germline CDR1 is SGHRS and CDR2 YFSETQ. The ends were cut back, 0 bases at V and 0 bases at J, with 11 bases in the middle.

This clone was observed a handful of times. This chain links TRBV29-1 with TRBJ2-5; 8 bases align to TRBD1. V shed 2 bases and J 5 bases; nucleotides not matched to a gene: 13. Germline assignment: CDR1 SQVTM and CDR2 ANQGSEA. The CDR3 totals 16 residues. The CDR3 DNA sequence: TGCAGCGTTGAAATCCTACGAGGACAGGGCTGGGAGACCCAGTACTTC. It is translated as CSVEILRGQGWETQYF.

This clone has at least ten counts. The rearrangement links TRBV7-9 to TRBJ2-3; D might be TRBD2 (6 bases). The CDR3 consists of 17 residues. Germline CDR1 reads SEHNR; CDR2 reads FQNEAQ (reference sequence). V was trimmed by 5 bases and J by 1 base, leaving 19 bases between them. In DNA, the CDR3 is TGTGCCAGCAGCCGAACCACTAGATGGGGGGGCACAGATACGCAGTATTTT. Protein: CASSRTTRWGGTDTQYF.

This chain connects TRBV18 to TRBJ2-7, with 8 bases aligning to TRBD1. J lost 3 bases, V lost 4 bases, and 5 bases had no gene match. The germline gives CDR1 KGHSH, CDR2 LQKENI. CDR3 size: 14 residues. The CDR3 here is CASSQGQGDYEQYF. DNA of the CDR3: TGTGCCAGCTCACAAGGACAGGGAGACTACGAGCAGTACTTC.

This clone was detected only a few times. CDR3 loop: CASSQAAGLNTDTQYF. The CDR3 DNA reads as TGCGCCAGCAGCCAAGCGGCGGGGCTAAACACAGATACGCAGTATTTT. V usage is TRBV4-3 and J usage is TRBJ2-3; a weak D match, TRBD2 (6 bases). V gave up 1 base and J gave up 2 bases, with 13 bases separating them. CDR3 length: 16 residues. Germline loops: CDR1 LGHNA, CDR2 YSLEER.

The V and J genes are TRBV29-1 and TRBJ2-7; D is perhaps TRBD1 (6 bases). Trimming removed 4 bases at V and 3 bases at J, with 13 bases between. Germline CDR1 reads SQVTM; CDR2 reads ANQGSEA. The CDR3 contains 13 residues. The CDR3 spells CSVATGTGYEQYF. CDR3 DNA: TGCAGCGTTGCCACAGGGACCGGCTACGAGCAGTACTTC.

The J gene is TRBJ2-1, the V gene TRBV2; 8 positions match TRBD1. Germline-derived CDR1 and CDR2 are SNHLY and FYNNEI. J was trimmed by 5 bases and V by 7 bases; bases with no gene match: 4. This CDR3 region has 13 residues. The CDR3 is CASTVDRDNEQFF. The CDR3 bases are TGTGCCAGCACCGTGGACAGGGACAATGAGCAGTTCTTC. Based on the CDR3 plus reference TRBV2 and TRBJ2-1, the full variable domain is EPEVTQTPSHQVTQMGQEVILRCVPISNHLYFYWYRQILGQKVEFLVSFYNNEISEKSEIFDDQFSVERPDGSNFTLKIRSTKLEDSAMYFCASTVDRDNEQFFGPGTRLTVL.

This chain connects TRBV10-3 to TRBJ2-3; 7 nucleotides align to TRBD2. The V gene's germline CDR1 is ENHRY and CDR2 SYGVKD. Trimming cost V 5 bases and J 3 bases; bases outside gene matches: 5. The CDR3 loop spans 14 amino acids. The CDR3 loop reads CAISQLANTDTQYF. The CDR3 bases are TGTGCCATCAGTCAACTAGCGAATACAGATACGCAGTATTTT.

The V and J genes are TRBV29-1 and TRBJ2-5; no reliable D call. Per the germline V gene, CDR1 is SQVTM and CDR2 is ANQGSEA. CDR3 length: 10 amino acids. V lost 5 bases and J 4 bases, leaving 5 bases between the germline ends. The CDR3 DNA reads as TGCAGCGTTTATGGAGAGACCCAGTACTTC. Its protein is CSVYGETQYF.

V usage is TRBV6-5 and J usage is TRBJ2-5; perhaps D is TRBD1 or TRBD2 (6 bases each). The CDR3 runs to 13 residues. Germline CDR1 is MNHEY and CDR2 is SVGAGI. Trimming stripped 8 bases from V and 5 bases from J, with 15 bases between. CDR3 bases: TGTGCCAGCCGGGAAACAGGGAGGGAGACCCAGTACTTC. Protein sequence: CASRETGRETQYF.

This rearrangement joins TRBV30 to TRBJ2-7; possibly TRBD1 for D (6 bases). The length of the CDR3 is 13 residues. Trimming left V 2 bases short and J 7 bases short, with 15 bases between. Germline CDR1 and CDR2: GTSNPN and SVGIG (reference sequence). The CDR3 nucleotides read TGTGCCTGGAGTACGAATACAGGGACAGAGCAGTACTTC. As protein: CAWSTNTGTEQYF.

J is TRBJ2-5 and V is TRBV2; D possibly matches TRBD1 or TRBD2 (6 bases each). The ends were cut back, 8 bases at V and 4 bases at J, with 17 bases in the middle. This CDR3 is built from 14 residues. Germline assignment: CDR1 SNHLY and CDR2 FYNNEI. The CDR3 region is CASSLQGRIETQYF. CDR3 sequence (DNA): TGTGCCAGCTCTCTGCAGGGGAGGATAGAGACCCAGTACTTC.

The rearrangement uses TRBV4-1 and TRBJ2-5; tentatively, D is TRBD2 (5 bases). The end of the DNA is better explained by TRBJ2-7, so the J call may be wrong. Germline values: CDR1 MGHRA, CDR2 YSYEKL. The CDR3 contains 16 residues. DNA for the CDR3: TGCGCCAGCAGCCCGGCGGGTGGCGGCTTCTCCTACGAGCAGTACTTC. This encodes CASSPAGGGFSYEQYF.

The rearrangement joins TRBV10-3 to TRBJ2-5; TRBD1 might be the D (6 bases). V lost 11 bases and J 0 bases, leaving 16 bases between the germline ends. The V gene's germline CDR1 is ENHRY and CDR2 SYGVKD. The CDR3 consists of 14 residues. This CDR3 is CAARGTQYQETQYF. The CDR3 DNA reads TGTGCCGCCCGAGGGACACAGTACCAAGAGACCCAGTACTTC.

This clone has a single count. The chain links TRBV7-9 to TRBJ1-1, with no clear D. Trimming pared 3 bases from V and 3 bases from J, leaving 8 bases between. Germline CDR1 and CDR2: SEHNR and FQNEAQ (reference sequence). The CDR3 is 13 residues long. CDR3 bases: TGTGCCAGCAGCTTTAGTCAGGACACTGAAGCTTTCTTT. This sequence encodes CASSFSQDTEAFF.

The chain combines TRBV2 with TRBJ2-6; possible D gene TRBD1, 6 bases. The CDR3 runs to 15 residues. V was shortened by 2 bases and J by 4 bases, with 9 bases between the two germline ends. Germline V CDR1 and CDR2: SNHLY, FYNNEI. The CDR3 nucleotides are TGTGCCAGCAGTGAACAGGGGAGCGGGGCCAACGTCCTGACTTTC. Translated, it gives CASSEQGSGANVLTF.

The chain employs TRBV9 and TRBJ1-1, with a tentative D call TRBD1 (6 bases). The CDR3 loop spans 16 amino acids. Germline V gene data show CDR1 as SGDLS and CDR2 as YYNGEE. The V end lost 0 bases, the J end lost 4 bases, and 16 bases lay between the germline ends. The DNA for the CDR3 is TGTGCCAGCAGCGTAGGGGGCAGGGGCGGGAGCACTGAAGCTTTCTTT. It is translated as CASSVGGRGGSTEAFF.

The chain recombines TRBV30 with TRBJ2-3; D is unresolved. CDR3 length equals 15 residues. The germline V and J ends were trimmed by 0 bases and 0 bases, with 10 bases remaining between them. Germline CDR1 GTSNPN, CDR2 SVGIG (reference sequence). CDR3 DNA: TGTGCCTGGAGTGTTCCGGCGGCAAGCACAGATACGCAGTATTTT. Its protein is CAWSVPAASTDTQYF.

This clone was seen more than once but under ten times. The CDR3 loop reads CAGRAIDYGYTF. In DNA, the CDR3 is TGTGCCGGCCGGGCGATCGACTATGGCTACACCTTC. The chain recombines TRBV30 with TRBJ1-2, with D unresolved. Looked up from germline, CDR1 is GTSNPN and CDR2 is SVGIG (reference sequence). The V end was cut by 8 bases, the J end by 3 bases, with 13 bases between. This CDR3 region has 12 residues.

This rearrangement joins TRBV29-1 to TRBJ2-1; 11 bases are shared with TRBD2. Per germline, CDR1 SQVTM and CDR2 ANQGSEA. Germline trimming cut 8 bases from V and 8 bases from J; bases unmatched to any gene: 8. The CDR3 consists of 13 residues. The DNA of the CDR3 is TGCAGCTATAGCGGGGGGGTTTCGGATGAGCAGTTCTTC. As protein: CSYSGGVSDEQFF.

Concerning this clone itself: Other DNA sequences in the sample encode the same CDR3. V usage is TRBV15 and J usage is TRBJ2-6; D gene unclear. This CDR3 contains 14 residues. Trimming removed 3 bases at V and 2 bases at J, with 5 bases between. Germline V gene lookup returns CDR1 LNHNV and CDR2 YYDKDF (reference sequence). In DNA, the CDR3 is TGTGCCACCAGCAGGAGGACTGGGGCCAACGTCCTGACTTTC. Translation gives CATSRRTGANVLTF.